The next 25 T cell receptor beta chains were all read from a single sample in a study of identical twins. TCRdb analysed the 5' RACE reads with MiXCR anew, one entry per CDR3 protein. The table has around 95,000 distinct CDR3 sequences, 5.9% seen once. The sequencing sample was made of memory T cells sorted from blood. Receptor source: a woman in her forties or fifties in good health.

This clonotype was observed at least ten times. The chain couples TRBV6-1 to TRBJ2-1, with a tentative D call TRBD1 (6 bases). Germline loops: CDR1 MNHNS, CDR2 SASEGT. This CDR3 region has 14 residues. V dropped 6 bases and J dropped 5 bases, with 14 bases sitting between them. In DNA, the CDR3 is TGTGCCAGCAGAACAGGGCCGGGGCACAATGAGCAGTTCTTC. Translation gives CASRTGPGHNEQFF.

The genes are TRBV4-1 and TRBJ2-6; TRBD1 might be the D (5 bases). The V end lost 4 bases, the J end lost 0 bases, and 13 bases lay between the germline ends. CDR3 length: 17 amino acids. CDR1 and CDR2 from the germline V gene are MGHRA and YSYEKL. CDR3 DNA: TGCGCCAGCAGCCTAGGGGCAGGGCTCTCTGGGGCCAACGTCCTGACTTTC. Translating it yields CASSLGAGLSGANVLTF.

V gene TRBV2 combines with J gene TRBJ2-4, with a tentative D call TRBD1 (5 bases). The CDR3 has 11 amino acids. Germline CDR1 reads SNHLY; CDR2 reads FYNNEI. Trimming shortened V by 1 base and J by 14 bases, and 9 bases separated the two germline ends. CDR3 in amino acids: CASSEVAREYF. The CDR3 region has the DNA TGTGCCAGCAGTGAAGTTGCCAGGGAGTACTTC.

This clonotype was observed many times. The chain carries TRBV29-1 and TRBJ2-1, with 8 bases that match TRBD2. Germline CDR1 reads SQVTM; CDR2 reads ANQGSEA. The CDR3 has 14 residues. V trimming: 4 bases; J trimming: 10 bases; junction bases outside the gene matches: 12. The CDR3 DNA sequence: TGCAGCGTTGTTCGGGTTAGCGGGACCGGGGAGCAGTTCTTC. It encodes CSVVRVSGTGEQFF.

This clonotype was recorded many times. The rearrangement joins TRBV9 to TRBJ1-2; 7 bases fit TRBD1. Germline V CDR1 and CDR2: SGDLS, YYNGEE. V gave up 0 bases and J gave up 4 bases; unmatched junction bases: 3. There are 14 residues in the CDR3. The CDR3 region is CASSVGDSPYGYTF. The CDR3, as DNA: TGTGCCAGCAGCGTAGGGGACAGCCCCTATGGCTACACCTTC.

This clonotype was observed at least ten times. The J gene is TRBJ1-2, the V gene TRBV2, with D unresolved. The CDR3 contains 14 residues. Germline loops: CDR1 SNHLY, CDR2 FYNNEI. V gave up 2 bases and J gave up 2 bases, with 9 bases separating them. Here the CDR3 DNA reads TGTGCCAGCAGTGAAACAGTTACGAACTATGGCTACACCTTC. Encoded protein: CASSETVTNYGYTF.

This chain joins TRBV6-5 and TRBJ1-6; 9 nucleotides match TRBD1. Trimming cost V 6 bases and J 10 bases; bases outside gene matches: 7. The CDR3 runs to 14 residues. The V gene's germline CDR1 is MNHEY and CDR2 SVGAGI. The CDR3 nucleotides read TGTGCCAGCAGAACTACAGGGGGCGGCTCACCCCTCCACTTT. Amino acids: CASRTTGGGSPLHF.

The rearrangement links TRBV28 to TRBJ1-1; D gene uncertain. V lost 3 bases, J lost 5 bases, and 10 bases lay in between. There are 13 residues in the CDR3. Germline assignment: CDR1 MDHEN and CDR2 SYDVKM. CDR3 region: CASSFSERTEAFF. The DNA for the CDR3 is TGTGCCAGCAGTTTCTCGGAAAGAACTGAAGCTTTCTTT.

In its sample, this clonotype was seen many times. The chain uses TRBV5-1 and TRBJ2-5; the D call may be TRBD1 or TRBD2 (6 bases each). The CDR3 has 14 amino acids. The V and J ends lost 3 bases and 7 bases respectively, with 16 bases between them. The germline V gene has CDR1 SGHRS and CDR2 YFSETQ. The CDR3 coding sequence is TGCGCCAGCAGCTCAGGAGGGGGACTTGGGACCCAGTACTTC. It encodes CASSSGGGLGTQYF. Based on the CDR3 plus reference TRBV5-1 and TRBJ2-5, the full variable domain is KAGVTQTPRYLIKTRGQQVTLSCSPISGHRSVSWYQQTPGQGLQFLFEYFSETQRNKGNFPGRFSGRQFSNSRSEMNVSTLELGDSALYLCASSSGGGLGTQYFGPGTRLLVL.

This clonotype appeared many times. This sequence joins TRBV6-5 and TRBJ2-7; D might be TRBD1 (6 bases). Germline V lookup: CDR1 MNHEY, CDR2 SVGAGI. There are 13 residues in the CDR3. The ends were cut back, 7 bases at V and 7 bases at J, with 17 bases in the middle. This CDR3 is CASTLGPGAEQYF. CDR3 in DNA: TGTGCCAGCACCTTGGGGCCAGGGGCAGAGCAGTACTTC.

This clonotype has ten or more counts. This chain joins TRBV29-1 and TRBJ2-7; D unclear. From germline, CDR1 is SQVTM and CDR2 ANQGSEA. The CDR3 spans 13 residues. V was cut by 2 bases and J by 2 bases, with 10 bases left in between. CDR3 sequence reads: CSVEPRPAYEQYF. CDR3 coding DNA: TGCAGCGTTGAACCCAGGCCGGCCTACGAGCAGTACTTC.

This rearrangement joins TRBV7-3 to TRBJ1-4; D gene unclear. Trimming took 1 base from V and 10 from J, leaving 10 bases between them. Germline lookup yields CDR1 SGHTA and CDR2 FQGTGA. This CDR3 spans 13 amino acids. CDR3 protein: CASSLKKGAKLFF. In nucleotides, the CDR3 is TGTGCCAGCAGCTTAAAGAAGGGAGCAAAACTGTTTTTT.

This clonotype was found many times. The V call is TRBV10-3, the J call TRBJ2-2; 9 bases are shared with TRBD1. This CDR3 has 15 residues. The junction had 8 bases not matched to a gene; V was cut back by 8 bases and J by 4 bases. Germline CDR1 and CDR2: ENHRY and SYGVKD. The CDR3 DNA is TGTGCCATCGGCGGGACAGGGACTCCCACCGGGGAGCTGTTTTTT. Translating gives CAIGGTGTPTGELFF.

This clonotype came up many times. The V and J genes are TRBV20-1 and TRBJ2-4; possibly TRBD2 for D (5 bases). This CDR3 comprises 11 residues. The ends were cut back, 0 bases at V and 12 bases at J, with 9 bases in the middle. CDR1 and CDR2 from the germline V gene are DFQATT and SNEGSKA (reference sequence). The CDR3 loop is CSARDSLAQYF. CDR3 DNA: TGCAGTGCTAGAGATAGTCTAGCTCAGTACTTC.

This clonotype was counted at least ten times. In DNA, the CDR3 is TGTGCCATCAGAGGAGGGGCATACAATGAGCAGTTCTTC. Translated: CAIRGGAYNEQFF. The rearrangement links TRBV10-3 to TRBJ2-1, with D possibly matching TRBD2 (6 bases). Deletions cut 6 bases from V and 4 bases from J, with 10 bases between. Germline loops: CDR1 ENHRY, CDR2 SYGVKD. The CDR3 runs to 13 residues.

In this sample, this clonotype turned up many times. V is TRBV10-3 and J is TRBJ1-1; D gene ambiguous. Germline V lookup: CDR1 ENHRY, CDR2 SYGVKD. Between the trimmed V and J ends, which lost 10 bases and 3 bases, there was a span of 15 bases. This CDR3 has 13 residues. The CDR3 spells CASLNLRDTEAFF. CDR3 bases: TGTGCCAGCCTCAACCTGCGCGACACTGAAGCTTTCTTT.

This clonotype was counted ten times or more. The CDR3 nucleotides read TGCGCCAGCAGCCGACAAGGGACTAGCCGAAACATTCAGTACTTC. It is translated as CASSRQGTSRNIQYF. This chain connects TRBV4-1 to TRBJ2-4, with TRBD2 matching 9 bases. J was trimmed by 6 bases and V by 4 bases; bases with no gene match: 7. The CDR3 is 15 amino acids. Germline CDR1 MGHRA, CDR2 YSYEKL.

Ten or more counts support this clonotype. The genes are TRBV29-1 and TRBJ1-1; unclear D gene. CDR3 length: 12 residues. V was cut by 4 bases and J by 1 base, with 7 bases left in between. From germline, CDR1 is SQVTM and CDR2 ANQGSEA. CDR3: CSVGQANTEAFF. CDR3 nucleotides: TGCAGCGTTGGTCAGGCGAACACTGAAGCTTTCTTT.

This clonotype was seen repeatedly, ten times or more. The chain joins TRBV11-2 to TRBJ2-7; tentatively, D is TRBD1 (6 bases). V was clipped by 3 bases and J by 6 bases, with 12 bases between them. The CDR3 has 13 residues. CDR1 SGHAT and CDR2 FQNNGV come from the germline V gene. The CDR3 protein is CASSFNRDTEQYV. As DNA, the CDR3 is TGTGCCAGCAGCTTTAACAGGGACACCGAGCAGTACGTC.

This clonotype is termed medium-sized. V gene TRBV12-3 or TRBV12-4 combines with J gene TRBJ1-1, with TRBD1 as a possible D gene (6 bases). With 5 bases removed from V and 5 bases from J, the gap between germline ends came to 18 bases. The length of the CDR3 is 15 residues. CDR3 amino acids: CASSPTRGRNTEAFF. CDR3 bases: TGTGCCAGCAGTCCTACGAGGGGGAGGAATACTGAAGCTTTCTTT.

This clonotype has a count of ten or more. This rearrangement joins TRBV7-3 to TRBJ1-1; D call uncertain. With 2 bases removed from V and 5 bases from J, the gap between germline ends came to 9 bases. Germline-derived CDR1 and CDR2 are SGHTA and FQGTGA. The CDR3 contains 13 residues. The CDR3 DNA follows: TGTGCCAGCAGCTTATCGGCGGTGACTGAAGCTTTCTTT. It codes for CASSLSAVTEAFF. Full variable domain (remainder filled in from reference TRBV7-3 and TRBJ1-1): GAGVSQTPSNKVTEKGKYVELRCDPISGHTALYWYRQSLGQGPEFLIYFQGTGAADDSGLPNDRFFAVRPEGSVSTLKIQRTERGDSAVYLCASSLSAVTEAFFGQGTRLTVV.

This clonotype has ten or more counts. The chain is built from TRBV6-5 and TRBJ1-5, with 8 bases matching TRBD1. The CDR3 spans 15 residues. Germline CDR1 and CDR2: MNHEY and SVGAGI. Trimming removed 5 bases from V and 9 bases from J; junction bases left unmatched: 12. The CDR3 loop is CASSTGTGGGRPQHF. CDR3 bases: TGTGCCAGCAGTACCGGGACAGGCGGGGGGCGGCCCCAGCATTTT.

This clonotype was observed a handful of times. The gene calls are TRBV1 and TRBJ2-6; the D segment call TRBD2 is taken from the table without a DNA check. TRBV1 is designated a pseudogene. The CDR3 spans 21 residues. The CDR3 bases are TGCACCAGCAGCCAGGGTCCTCGGACCGAGGGTTCTACGCCTGGGGCCAACGTCCTGACTTTC. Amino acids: CTSSQGPRTEGSTPGANVLTF.

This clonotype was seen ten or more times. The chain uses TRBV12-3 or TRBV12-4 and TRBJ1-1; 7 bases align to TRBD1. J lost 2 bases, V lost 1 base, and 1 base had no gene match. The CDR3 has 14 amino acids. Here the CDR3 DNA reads TGTGCCAGCAGTTTAGACAGGGGAAACACTGAAGCTTTCTTT. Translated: CASSLDRGNTEAFF.

CDR3 residues: CASSYPSGRRGSGHNEQFF. The CDR3 DNA is TGTGCCAGCAGTTACCCCAGCGGGAGGAGAGGAAGTGGACACAATGAGCAGTTCTTC. The V call is TRBV6-6, the J call TRBJ2-1; 9 nucleotides align to TRBD2. The CDR3 consists of 19 residues. V lost 2 bases and J lost 5; bases outside the gene matches: 16. Germline V gene data show CDR1 as MNHNY and CDR2 as SVGAGI (reference sequence).